What follows describes a single T cell receptor beta chain. This specimen belongs to a study of T cell changes during pregnancy in multiple sclerosis. TCRdb's table, derived via immunoSEQ multiplex PCR, lists solely in-frame clones and lacks some. The sample carries about 47,000 clones, 85% to 95% recorded once. The CDR3 is 15 residues long. V was clipped by 1 base and J by 0 bases, with 10 bases between them. Germline CDR1 reads SGHAT; CDR2 reads FQNNGV. The genes are TRBV11-2 and TRBJ2-7; D is unclear. This clonotype was sampled from a female donor with multiple sclerosis, enrolled in a pregnancy study. The starting material was peripheral blood, obtained in the third trimester of pregnancy. DNA for the CDR3: TGTGCCAGCAGCTTAGGCGGAGCCCTCTCCTACGAGCAGTACTTC. Its protein product is CASSLGGALSYEQYF.